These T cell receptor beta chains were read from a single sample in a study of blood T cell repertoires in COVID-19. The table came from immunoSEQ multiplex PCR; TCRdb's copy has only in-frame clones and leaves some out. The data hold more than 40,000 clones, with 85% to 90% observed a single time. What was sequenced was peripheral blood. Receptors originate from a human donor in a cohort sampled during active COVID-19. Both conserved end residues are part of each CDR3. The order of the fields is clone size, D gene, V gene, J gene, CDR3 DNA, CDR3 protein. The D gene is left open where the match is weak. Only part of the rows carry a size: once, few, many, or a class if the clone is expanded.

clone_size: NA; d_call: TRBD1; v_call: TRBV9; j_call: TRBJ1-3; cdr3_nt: TGTGCCAGCAGCGTAGAGGGGGCGCAGTCCGGAAACACCATATATTTT; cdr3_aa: CASSVEGAQSGNTIYF
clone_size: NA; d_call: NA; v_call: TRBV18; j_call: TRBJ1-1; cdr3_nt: TGTGCCAGCTCACCCGACACCGGTGAAGCTTTCTTT; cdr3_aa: CASSPDTGEAFF
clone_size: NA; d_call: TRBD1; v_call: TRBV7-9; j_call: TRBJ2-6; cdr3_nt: TGTGCCAGCAGCCGGACAGGGGCTGGGGCCAACGTCCTGACTTTC; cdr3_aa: CASSRTGAGANVLTF
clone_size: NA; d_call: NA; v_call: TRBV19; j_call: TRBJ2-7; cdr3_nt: TGTGCCAGCAGATCGGGACATTGGGTCTCCTACGAGCAGTACTTC; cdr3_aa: CASRSGHWVSYEQYF
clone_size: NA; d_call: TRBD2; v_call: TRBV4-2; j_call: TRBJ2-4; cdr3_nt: TGTGCCAGCAGCCAACGGGTGGGGGGGGTGAGCATTCAGTACTTC; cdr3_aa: CASSQRVGGVSIQYF
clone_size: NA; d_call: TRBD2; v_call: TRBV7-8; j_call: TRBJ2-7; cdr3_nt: TGTGCCAGCAGCTTAGGGGGACTAGCGGGGAAGTCCTACGAGCAGTACTTC; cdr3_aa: CASSLGGLAGKSYEQYF
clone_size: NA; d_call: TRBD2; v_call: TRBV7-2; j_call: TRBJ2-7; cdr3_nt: TGTGCCAGCAGCCTATGGACTAGCGGCTCCTACGAGCAGTACTTC; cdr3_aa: CASSLWTSGSYEQYF
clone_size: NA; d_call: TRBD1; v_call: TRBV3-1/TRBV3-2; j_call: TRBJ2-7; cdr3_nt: TGTGCCAGCTCCAGCGCCCTATACAGGGGGCGATCCTACGAGCAGTACTTC; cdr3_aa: CASSSALYRGRSYEQYF
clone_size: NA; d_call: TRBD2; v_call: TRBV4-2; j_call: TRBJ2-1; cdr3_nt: TGTGCCAGCAGCCAACCCGGACTAGCGGGAACGGGAAATGAGCAGTTCTTC; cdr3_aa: CASSQPGLAGTGNEQFF
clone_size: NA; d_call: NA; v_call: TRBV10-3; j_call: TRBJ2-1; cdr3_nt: TGTGCCATCAGTGAGTCGGAGGGGTTGATTTACAATGAGCAGTTCTTC; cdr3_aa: CAISESEGLIYNEQFF
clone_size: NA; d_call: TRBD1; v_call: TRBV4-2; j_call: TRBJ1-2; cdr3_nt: TGTGCCAGCAGCCAAGATTTAGAGGGGGCGCCCGGCTATGGCTACACCTTC; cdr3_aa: CASSQDLEGAPGYGYTF
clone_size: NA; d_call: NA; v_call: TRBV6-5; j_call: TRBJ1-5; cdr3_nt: TGTGCCAGCAGTTTGACGGTCAGGTCCCAGCATTTT; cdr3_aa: CASSLTVRSQHF
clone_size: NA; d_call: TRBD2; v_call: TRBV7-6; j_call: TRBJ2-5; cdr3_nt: TGTGCCAGCAGCTTATTTCCGGGGGGGGAGGCAGAGACCCAGTACTTC; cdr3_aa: CASSLFPGGEAETQYF
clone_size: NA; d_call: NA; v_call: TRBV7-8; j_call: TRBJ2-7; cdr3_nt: TGTGCCAGCAGCTTAGCTGGCGGGGAGGTGGCCTACGAGCAGTACTTC; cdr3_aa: CASSLAGGEVAYEQYF
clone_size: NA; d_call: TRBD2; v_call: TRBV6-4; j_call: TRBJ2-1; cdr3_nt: TGTGCCAGCAGTGACCCCCGCGGGGGGGGGCTGAGCAATGAGCAGTTCTTC; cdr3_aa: CASSDPRGGGLSNEQFF
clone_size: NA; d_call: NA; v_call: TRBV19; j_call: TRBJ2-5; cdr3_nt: TGTGCCAGTAGTATTCATGGGGAGGAACAAGAGACCCAGTACTTC; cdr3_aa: CASSIHGEEQETQYF
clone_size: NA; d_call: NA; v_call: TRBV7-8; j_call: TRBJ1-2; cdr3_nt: TGTGCCAGCAGCTTAGAAGTCAGTGTGACAGGCTATGGCTACACCTTC; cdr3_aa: CASSLEVSVTGYGYTF
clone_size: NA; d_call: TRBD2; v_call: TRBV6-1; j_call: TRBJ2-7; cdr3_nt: TGTGCCAGCAGTGAACTAGGGACTAGCGGTTTCTACGAGCAGTACTTC; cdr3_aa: CASSELGTSGFYEQYF
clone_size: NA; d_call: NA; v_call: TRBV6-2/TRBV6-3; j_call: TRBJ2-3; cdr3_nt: TGTGCCAGCAGTTACTCGACTAGCACAGATACGCAGTATTTT; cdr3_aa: CASSYSTSTDTQYF
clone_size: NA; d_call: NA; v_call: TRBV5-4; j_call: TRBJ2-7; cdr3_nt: TGTGCCAGCAGCTTGCCGGGAGACTATACCGAGCAGTACTTC; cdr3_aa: CASSLPGDYTEQYF
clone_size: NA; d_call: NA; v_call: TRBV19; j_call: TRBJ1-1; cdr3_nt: TGTGCCAGTAGTATAGCCAGGAACACTGAAGCTTTCTTT; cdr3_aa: CASSIARNTEAFF
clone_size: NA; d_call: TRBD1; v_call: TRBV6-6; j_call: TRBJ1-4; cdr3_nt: TGTGCCAGCAGTTTCCGACAGGGAAATGAAAAACTGTTTTTT; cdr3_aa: CASSFRQGNEKLFF
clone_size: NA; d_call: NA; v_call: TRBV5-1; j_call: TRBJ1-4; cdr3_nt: TGCGCCAGCAGCGGAACCGGGACACTGTCTAATGAAAAACTGTTTTTT; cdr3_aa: CASSGTGTLSNEKLFF
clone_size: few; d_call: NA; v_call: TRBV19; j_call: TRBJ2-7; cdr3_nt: TGTGCCAGTAGTATTCTAAGGGGCTACGAGCAGTACTTC; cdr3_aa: CASSILRGYEQYF
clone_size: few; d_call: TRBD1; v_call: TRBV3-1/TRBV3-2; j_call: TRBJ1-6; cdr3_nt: TGTGCCAGCAGCCCCCGGACAGGGGGCATTTCACCCCTCCACTTT; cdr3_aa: CASSPRTGGISPLHF
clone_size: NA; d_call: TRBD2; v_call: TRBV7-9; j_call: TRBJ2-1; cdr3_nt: TGTGCCAGCAGCTTAACCGGGGAGGGGATTAGCGAGCAGTTCTTC; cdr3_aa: CASSLTGEGISEQFF
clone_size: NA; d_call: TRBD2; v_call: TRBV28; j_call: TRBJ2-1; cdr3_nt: TGTGCCAGCACCGAACTAGCGGGGGCCTACAATGAGCAGTTCTTC; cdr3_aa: CASTELAGAYNEQFF
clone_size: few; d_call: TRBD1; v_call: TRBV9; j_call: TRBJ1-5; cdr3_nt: TGTGCCAGCAGCCCCCGCCTGGGACAGAGACTCCATAGCAATCAGCCCCAGCATTTT; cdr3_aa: CASSPRLGQRLHSNQPQHF
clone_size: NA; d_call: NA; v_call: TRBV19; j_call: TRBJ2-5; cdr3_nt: TGTGCCAGTAGTGCGGCGTTGTACCAAGAGACCCAGTACTTC; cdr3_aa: CASSAALYQETQYF
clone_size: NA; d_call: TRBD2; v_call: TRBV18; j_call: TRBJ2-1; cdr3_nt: TGTGCCAGCTCACCCGGGACTAGCCCTTACAATGAGCAGTTCTTC; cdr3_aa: CASSPGTSPYNEQFF
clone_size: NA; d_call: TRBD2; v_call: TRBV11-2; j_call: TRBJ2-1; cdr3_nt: TGTGCCAGCAGCCCGTGGACTAGCGGGATTTACAATGAGCAGTTCTTC; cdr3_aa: CASSPWTSGIYNEQFF
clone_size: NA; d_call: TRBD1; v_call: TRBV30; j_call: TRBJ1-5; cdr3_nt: TGTGCCTGGAGTAGGGGGCCGGGGCAGCCCCAGCATTTT; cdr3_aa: CAWSRGPGQPQHF
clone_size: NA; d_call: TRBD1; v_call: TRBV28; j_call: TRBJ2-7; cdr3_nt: TGTGCCAGCAGTTTTTGGGCAACCGGGACAGGCCACTACGAGCAGTACTTC; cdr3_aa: CASSFWATGTGHYEQYF
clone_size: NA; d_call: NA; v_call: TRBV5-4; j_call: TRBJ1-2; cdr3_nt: TGTGCCAGCAGCTTTGGACAGCTCTATGGCTACACCTTC; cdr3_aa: CASSFGQLYGYTF
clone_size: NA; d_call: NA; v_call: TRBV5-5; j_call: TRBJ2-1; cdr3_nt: TGTGCCAGCAGCTTGGACAGGGAATACAATGAGCAGTTCTTC; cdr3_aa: CASSLDREYNEQFF
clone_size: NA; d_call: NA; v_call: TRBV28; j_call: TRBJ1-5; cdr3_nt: TGTGCCATAGCCTCAGACGGCGGAAATCAGCCCCAGCATTTT; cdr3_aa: CAIASDGGNQPQHF
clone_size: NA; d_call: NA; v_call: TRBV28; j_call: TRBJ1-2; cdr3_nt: TGTGCCAGCAGTTATCGACAGGCCCTCTATGGCTACACCTTC; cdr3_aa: CASSYRQALYGYTF
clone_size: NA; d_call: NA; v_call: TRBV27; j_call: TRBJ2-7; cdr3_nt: TGTGCCAGCAGCGGCGGCCTAGGAGCCTACGAGCAGTACTTC; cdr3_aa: CASSGGLGAYEQYF
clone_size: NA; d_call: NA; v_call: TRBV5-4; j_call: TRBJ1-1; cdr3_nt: TGTGCCAGCAGCTTAGAGACGGGGAACACTGAAGCTTTCTTT; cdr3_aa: CASSLETGNTEAFF
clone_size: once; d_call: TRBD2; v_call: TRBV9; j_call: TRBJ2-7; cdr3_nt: TGTGCCAGCAGCGTAGGACTAGCCGCCTACGAGCAGTACTTC; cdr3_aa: CASSVGLAAYEQYF
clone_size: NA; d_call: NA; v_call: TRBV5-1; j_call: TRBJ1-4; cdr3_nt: TGCGCCAGCAGCTTTCAGGGCGCAACTAATGAAAAACTGTTTTTT; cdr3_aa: CASSFQGATNEKLFF